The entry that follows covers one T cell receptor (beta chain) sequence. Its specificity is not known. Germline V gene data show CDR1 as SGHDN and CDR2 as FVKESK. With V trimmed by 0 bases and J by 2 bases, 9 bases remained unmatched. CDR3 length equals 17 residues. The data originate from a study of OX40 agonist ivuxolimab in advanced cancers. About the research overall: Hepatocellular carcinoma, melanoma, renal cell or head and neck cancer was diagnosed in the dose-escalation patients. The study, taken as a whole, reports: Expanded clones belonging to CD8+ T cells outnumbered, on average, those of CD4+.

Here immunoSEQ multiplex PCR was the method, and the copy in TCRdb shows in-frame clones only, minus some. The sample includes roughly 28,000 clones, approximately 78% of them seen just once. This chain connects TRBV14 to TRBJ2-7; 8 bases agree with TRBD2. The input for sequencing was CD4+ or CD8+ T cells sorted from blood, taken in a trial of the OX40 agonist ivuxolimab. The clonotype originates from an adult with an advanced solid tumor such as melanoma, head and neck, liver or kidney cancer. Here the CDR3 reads CASSQDRGGGSAYEQYF. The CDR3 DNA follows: TGTGCCAGCAGCCAAGATCGAGGCGGGGGGAGCGCCTACGAGCAGTACTTC. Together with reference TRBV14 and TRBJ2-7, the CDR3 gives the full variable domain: EAGVTQFPSHSVIEKGQTVTLRCDPISGHDNLYWYRRVMGKEIKFLLHFVKESKQDESGMPNNRFLAERTGGTYSTLKVQPAELEDSGVYFCASSQDRGGGSAYEQYFGPGTRLTVT.